This T cell receptor beta chain was identified during a study of blood T cell repertoires in COVID-19 (dated by TCRdb to about 2020). A note on the overall study: Samples from collaborators originated in the United States, Italy and Spain and spanned both the acute and convalescent phases of COVID-19. The prospective study material was composed of cDNA or gDNA derived from T cells, B-cell-depleted T cells, or PBMCs. Deeply sampled blood TCRbeta repertoires from subjects exposed to, actively infected with, or recovered from COVID-19 were included in the dataset. The repertoires were released in a freely available public database intended as a resource for research on the immune response to SARS-CoV-2. The samples were drawn from two sources: the first 160 participants of the ongoing ImmuneRACE study, and 950 to 1,500 subjects contributed by 6 global collaborators. Sample metadata almost always included a de-identified subject ID, COVID-19 status, age in years and sex. Where available, HLA class I and class II types were taken from metadata supplied by the sample provider and were not determined by assay-based typing.

As for this clone: What this receptor recognizes is not known. No base quality values were provided; no much bigger clone lies one nucleotide off.

TCRbeta CDR3 regions were amplified from genomic DNA by means of the immunoSEQ Assay, a bias-controlled multiplex PCR. As for the authors' bioinformatics: Within the assay, amplification of reference gene primers was used to estimate how many nucleated cells each sample contained. Sequence reads were collapsed and filtered to measure the absolute abundance of every unique TCRbeta CDR3 rearrangement. For each sample, productive Simpson clonality was calculated by taking the square root of Simpson's diversity index across productive rearrangements. In TCRdb, the immuneACCESS table is reduced to in-frame sequences with V and J assigned. These tables do not hold every clone; where another copy was compared, an unresolved V gene accounts for under half, and the others remain unexplained. V, J and clone size derive from that table, while D and trimming were established from the DNA sequence. Counted in this sample were roughly 380,000 clones; more than 70% of them appeared once. Of the sample, approximately 4.1% falls within the top ten clones.

At one collaborating source in Seattle, patients were enrolled during active infection and were followed longitudinally through the course of disease. The collaborating institutions used their own protocols to collect whole blood in K2EDTA tubes. For TCRbeta analysis, collaborator samples were shipped as frozen whole blood, as isolated PBMCs, or as DNA extracted from either sample type. The germline V gene sets CDR1 to SGHTA and CDR2 to FQGTGA. Unmatched junction bases come to 6, with V trimmed by 5 bases and J by 1 base. Spanning cysteine to phenylalanine, the CDR3 consists of 15 amino acids. Only the CDR3 part of the read is kept: 45 bases, read in frame from the first base. Results the study describes overall, beyond this receptor: The amount of clinical and demographic metadata varied by source and participant and was provided uncurated.

This TCR was recovered from a woman aged 60-75 years with COVID-19, enrolled during active disease. The sample taken for sequencing was peripheral blood. The chain is encoded by TRBV7-3 joined to TRBJ2-3; 7 central nucleotides agree with TRBD1. The DNA reads as follows: TGTGCCAGCAGCCCAGGACAGGTGGGCACAGATACGCAGTATTTT. The translation is CASSPGQVGTDTQYF.